This entry describes one T cell receptor beta chain. No antigen is known for it. V was clipped by 6 bases and J by 1 base, with 13 bases between them. Germline lookup yields CDR1 LNHDA and CDR2 SQIVND (reference sequence). The CDR3 is 15 amino acids. This record belongs to a study of cytomegalovirus exposure and HLA in healthy donors. Primers included in the PCR were 60 Vbeta and 13 Jbeta primers. Using immunoSEQ multiplex PCR, the repertoire was profiled, and TCRdb retains in-frame clones only, with some absent. The sample lists 250,000 to 350,000 clones, just over 85% seen once, with roughly 4% in the top ten. Study results and limitations: About 87% or about 30% of the time was how often most TCR beta V segments were productive, according to an earlier analysis. Immune exposure was documented only through CMV serostatus. The authors reported that TCR beta sequences could predict HLA-A and HLA-B alleles. These predictions were accurate for most subjects in the first cohort. Many donors shared some public TCRs, even though most TCR sequences were rare.

The clonotype comes from a man aged 35-49 years in good health and CMV-seropositive. Input material: PBMCs. The chain carries TRBV19 and TRBJ2-1; the D gene is possibly TRBD1 (6 bases). This chain's CDR3 is CASSGQSLSYNEQFF. In nucleotides, the CDR3 is TGTGCCAGTAGCGGACAGAGTTTATCCTACAATGAGCAGTTCTTC.